The TCR beta chain described here comes from a study of T-cell memory formation after mild COVID-19. Whole-study context: The TCR clusters were mostly specific to one donor.

Barcoded TCR alpha and TCR beta cDNA libraries with UMIs came from 5'RACE using constant-segment primers. TCRdb re-called the 5' RACE reads through MiXCR, storing one row per CDR3 protein. Of over 130,000 distinct CDR3 sequences in the sample, about 14% are singletons; the top ten hold about 26%. Study-level points and caveats: Some SARS-CoV-2-responding clones were already detected in memory before infection.

The CDR3 is made up of 14 amino acids. Trimming took 0 bases from V and 5 from J; bases not matched to a gene: 2. The germline V gene has CDR1 SGHVS and CDR2 FNYEAQ. Concerning this clonotype: Its specificity is unknown.

This chain joins TRBV7-6 and TRBJ2-5; 8 bases are a match to TRBD2. The TCR was taken from an adult woman who had mild COVID-19 (a few samples of this study predate the infection). Cell type and time point are not known. The sample comprised PBMCs or a T cell subset sorted from them (not recorded which). The CDR3 region is CASSLAASGETQYF. CDR3 nucleotide sequence: TGTGCCAGCAGCTTAGCGGCTAGCGGGGAGACCCAGTACTTC.